Sequencing of this TCR beta chain was carried out in a study of shared clonotypes between healthy human individuals. Whole-study findings and limits: It was anticipated that sequencing depth would influence how many clonotypes donors shared.

This CDR3 region has 15 residues. J was trimmed by 4 bases and V by 1 base; bases with no gene match: 6. CDR1 LGHNA and CDR2 YSLEER come from the germline V gene. The sequencing of unsorted PBMC DNA took place on ten immunoSEQ deep assay plates. Repertoires were generated with immunoSEQ multiplex PCR, while TCRdb's copy carries only in-frame clones and drops some. The sample comprises around 500,000 clones, 76% of which are singletons, and 13% rests with the top ten. A remark on this clone: Its antigen is undetermined.

V and J are TRBV4-3 and TRBJ2-5; TRBD2 agrees at 7 bases. The receptor comes from a woman in her forties in good health. Some clones in this sample may be carry-over from other donors' samples. What was sequenced was PBMCs. Here the CDR3 reads CASSQGLADVETQYF. CDR3 coding DNA: TGCGCCAGCAGCCAAGGACTAGCTGATGTAGAGACCCAGTACTTC.